This TCR beta chain was obtained from a study of blood T cell repertoires in COVID-19. About the research overall: Spain, Italy and the United States supplied samples that represented acute and convalescent COVID-19.

Clones were sequenced by immunoSEQ multiplex PCR, and TCRdb holds only the in-frame ones, with some missing. The sample has some 300,000 clones; 85% to 90% are singletons. Germline V lookup: CDR1 LGHDT, CDR2 YNNKEL (reference sequence). Trimming removed 1 base from V and 8 bases from J, with 8 bases in between. CDR3 length: 13 amino acids. Participants were placed into cohorts based on the clinical history they reported. This clone occurred a few times. This clonotype originated in a woman aged 60-75 years in a cohort exposed to, infected with or recovered from COVID-19 (not recorded which). Input material: PBMCs or T cells enriched from blood (not recorded which). V gene TRBV3-1 (or the pseudogene TRBV3-2) combines with J gene TRBJ2-2, with D uncertain. The CDR3 sequence is CASSQASVGELFF. CDR3 in DNA: TGTGCCAGCAGCCAAGCATCAGTGGGGGAGCTGTTTTTT.